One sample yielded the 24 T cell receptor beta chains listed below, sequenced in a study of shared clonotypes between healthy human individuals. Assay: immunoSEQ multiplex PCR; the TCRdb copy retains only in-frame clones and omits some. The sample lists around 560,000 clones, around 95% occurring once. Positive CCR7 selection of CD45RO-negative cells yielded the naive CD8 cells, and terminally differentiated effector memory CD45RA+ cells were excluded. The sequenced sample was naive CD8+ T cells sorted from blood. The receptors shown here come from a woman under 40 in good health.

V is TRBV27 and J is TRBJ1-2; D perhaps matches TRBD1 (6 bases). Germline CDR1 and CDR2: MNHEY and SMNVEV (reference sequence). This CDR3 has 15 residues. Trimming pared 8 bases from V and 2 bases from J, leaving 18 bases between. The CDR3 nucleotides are TGTGCCAGCCGCGGCGTGGACAGAATCAACTATGGCTACACCTTC. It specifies CASRGVDRINYGYTF.

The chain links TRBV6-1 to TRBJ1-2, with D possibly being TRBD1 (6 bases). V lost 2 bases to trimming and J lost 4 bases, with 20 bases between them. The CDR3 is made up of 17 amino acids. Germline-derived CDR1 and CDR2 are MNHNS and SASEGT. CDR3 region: CASSESPRGGSTYGYTF. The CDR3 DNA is TGTGCCAGCAGTGAATCCCCGAGGGGGGGGAGCACCTATGGCTACACCTTC.

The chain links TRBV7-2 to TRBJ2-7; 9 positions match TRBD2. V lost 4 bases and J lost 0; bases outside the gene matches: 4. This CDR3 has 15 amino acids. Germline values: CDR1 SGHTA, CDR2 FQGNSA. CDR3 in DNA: TGTGCCAGCAGCTCCGGACTAGCGTCCTCCTACGAGCAGTACTTC. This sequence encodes CASSSGLASSYEQYF.

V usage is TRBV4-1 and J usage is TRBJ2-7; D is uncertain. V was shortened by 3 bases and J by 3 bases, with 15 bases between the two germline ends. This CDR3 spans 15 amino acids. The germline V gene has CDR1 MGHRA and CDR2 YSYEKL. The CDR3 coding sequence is TGCGCCAGCAGCCAGATTATGGATTCGGTCTACGAGCAGTACTTC. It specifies CASSQIMDSVYEQYF.

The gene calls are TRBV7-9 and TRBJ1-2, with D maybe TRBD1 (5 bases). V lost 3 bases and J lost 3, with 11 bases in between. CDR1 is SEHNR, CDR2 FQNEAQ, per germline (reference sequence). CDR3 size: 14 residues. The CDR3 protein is CASSFPGEDYGYTF. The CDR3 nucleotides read TGTGCCAGCAGCTTCCCGGGGGAGGACTATGGCTACACCTTC.

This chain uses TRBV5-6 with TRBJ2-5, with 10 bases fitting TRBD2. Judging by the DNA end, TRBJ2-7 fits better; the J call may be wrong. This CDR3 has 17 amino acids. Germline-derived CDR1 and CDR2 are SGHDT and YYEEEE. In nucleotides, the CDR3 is TGTGCCAGCAGCTTGGTCACGTTCGGGGTAGCGGGAGGCGAGCAGTACTTC. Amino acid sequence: CASSLVTFGVAGGEQYF.

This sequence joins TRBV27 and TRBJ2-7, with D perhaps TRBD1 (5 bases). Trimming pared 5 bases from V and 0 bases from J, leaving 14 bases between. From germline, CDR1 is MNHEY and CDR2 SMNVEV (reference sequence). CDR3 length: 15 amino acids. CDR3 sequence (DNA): TGTGCCAGCAGTCTTCACCGGACAAGCTCCTACGAGCAGTACTTC. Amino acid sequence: CASSLHRTSSYEQYF.

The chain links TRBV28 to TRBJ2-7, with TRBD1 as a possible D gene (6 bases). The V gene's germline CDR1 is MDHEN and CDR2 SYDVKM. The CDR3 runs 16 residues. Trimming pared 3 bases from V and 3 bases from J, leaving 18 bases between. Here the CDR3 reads CASSFSIGQQNYEQYF. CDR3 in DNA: TGTGCCAGCAGTTTTTCTATCGGACAGCAAAACTACGAGCAGTACTTC. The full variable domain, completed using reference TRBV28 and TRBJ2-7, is DVKVTQSSRYLVKRTGEKVFLECVQDMDHENMFWYRQDPGLGLRLIYFSYDVKMKEKGDIPEGYSVSREKKERFSLILESASTNQTSMYLCASSFSIGQQNYEQYFGPGTRLTVT.

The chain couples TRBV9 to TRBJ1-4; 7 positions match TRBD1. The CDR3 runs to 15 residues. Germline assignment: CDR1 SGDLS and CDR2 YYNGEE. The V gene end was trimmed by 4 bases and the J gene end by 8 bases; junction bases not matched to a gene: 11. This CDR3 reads CASSSPTGWYEKLFF. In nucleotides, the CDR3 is TGTGCCAGCAGCTCCCCGACAGGGTGGTACGAAAAACTGTTTTTT.

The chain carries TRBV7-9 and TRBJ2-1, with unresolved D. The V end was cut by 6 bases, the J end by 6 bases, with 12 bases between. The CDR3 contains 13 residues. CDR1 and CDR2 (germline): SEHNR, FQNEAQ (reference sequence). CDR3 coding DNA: TGTGCCAGCAGTTCTCTCATAGCCAATGAGCAGTTCTTC. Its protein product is CASSSLIANEQFF.

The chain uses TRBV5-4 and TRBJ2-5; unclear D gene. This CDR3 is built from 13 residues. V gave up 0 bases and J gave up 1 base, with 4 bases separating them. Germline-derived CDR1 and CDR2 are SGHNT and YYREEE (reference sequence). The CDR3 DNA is TGTGCCAGCAGCTTGGTCAGCCAAGAGACCCAGTACTTC. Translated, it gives CASSLVSQETQYF.

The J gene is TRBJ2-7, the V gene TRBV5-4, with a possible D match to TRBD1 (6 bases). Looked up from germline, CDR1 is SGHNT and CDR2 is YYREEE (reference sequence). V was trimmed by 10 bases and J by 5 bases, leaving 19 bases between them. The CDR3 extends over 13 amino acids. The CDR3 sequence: CAYGQFGTDEQYF. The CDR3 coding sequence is TGTGCCTATGGACAGTTTGGGACCGACGAGCAGTACTTC.

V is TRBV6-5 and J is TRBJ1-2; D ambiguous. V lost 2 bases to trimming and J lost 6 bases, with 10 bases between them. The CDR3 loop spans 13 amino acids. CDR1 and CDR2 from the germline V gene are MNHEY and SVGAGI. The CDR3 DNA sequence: TGTGCCAGCAGTTACATTTCGGGGAATGGCTACACCTTC. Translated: CASSYISGNGYTF.

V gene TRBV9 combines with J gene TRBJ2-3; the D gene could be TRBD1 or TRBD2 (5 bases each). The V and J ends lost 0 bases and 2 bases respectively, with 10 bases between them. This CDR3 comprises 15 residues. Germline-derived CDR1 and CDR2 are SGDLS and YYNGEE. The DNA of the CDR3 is TGTGCCAGCAGCGTAGCGTGGGGGATCACAGATACGCAGTATTTT. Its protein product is CASSVAWGITDTQYF. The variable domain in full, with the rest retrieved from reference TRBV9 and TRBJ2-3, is DSGVTQTPKHLITATGQRVTLRCSPRSGDLSVYWYQQSLDQGLQFLIQYYNGEERAKGNILERFSAQQFPDLHSELNLSSLELGDSALYFCASSVAWGITDTQYFGPGTRLTVL.

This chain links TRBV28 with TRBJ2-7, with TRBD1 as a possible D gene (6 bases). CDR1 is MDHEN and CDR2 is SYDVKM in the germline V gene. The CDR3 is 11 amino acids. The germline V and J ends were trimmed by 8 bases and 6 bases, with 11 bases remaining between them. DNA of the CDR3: TGTGCCAGCTCCAGGGGTATCGAGCAGTACTTC. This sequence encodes CASSRGIEQYF.

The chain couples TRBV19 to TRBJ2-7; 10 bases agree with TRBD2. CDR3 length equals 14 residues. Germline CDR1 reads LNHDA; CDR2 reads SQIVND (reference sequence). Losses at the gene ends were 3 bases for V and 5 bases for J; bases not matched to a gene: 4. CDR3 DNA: TGTGCCAGTAGTATCGGGCTAGCGGGGGACGAGCAGTACTTC. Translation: CASSIGLAGDEQYF.

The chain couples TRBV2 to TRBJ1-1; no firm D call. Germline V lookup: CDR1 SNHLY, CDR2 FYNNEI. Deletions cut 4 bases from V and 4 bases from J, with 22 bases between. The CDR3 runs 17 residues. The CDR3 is CASSGIIVGYNPTEAFF. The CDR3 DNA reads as TGTGCCAGCAGTGGAATCATTGTGGGTTACAATCCCACTGAAGCTTTCTTT.

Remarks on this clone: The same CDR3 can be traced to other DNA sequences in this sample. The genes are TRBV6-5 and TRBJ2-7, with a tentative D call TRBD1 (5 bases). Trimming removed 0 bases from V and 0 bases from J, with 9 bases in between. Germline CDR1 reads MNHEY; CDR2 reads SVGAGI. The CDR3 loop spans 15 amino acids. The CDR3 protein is CASSYSQGSSYEQYF. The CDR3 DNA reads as TGTGCCAGCAGTTACTCCCAGGGTAGCTCCTACGAGCAGTACTTC.

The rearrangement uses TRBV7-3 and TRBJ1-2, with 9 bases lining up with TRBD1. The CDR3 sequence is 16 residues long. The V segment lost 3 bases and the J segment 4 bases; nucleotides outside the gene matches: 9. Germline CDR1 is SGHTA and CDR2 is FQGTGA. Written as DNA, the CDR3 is TGTGCCAGCAGCTTGGATTCGACAGGGGGTTTCTATGGCTACACCTTC. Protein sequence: CASSLDSTGGFYGYTF.

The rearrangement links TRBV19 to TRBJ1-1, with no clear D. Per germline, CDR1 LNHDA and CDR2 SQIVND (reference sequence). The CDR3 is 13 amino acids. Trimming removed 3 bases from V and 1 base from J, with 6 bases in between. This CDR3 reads CASSMQRNTEAFF. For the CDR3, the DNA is TGTGCCAGTAGTATGCAGAGGAACACTGAAGCTTTCTTT.

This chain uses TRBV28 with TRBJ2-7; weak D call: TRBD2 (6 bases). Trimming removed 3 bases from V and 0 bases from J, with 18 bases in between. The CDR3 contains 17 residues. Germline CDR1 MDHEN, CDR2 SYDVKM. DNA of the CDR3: TGTGCCAGCAGTTTCTGGGAAACGGGGGTGTACTCCTACGAGCAGTACTTC. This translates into CASSFWETGVYSYEQYF.

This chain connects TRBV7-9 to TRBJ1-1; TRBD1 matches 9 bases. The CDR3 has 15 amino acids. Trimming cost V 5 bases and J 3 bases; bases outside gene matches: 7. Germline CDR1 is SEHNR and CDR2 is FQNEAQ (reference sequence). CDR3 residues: CASSQAGTGYTEAFF. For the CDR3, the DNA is TGTGCCAGCAGCCAAGCGGGGACAGGGTACACTGAAGCTTTCTTT.

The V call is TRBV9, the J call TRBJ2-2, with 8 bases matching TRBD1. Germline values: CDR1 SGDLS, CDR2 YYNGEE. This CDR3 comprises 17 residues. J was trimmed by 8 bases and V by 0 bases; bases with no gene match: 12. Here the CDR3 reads CASSVDPGTGRMGELFF. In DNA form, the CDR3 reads TGTGCCAGCAGCGTAGATCCCGGGACAGGAAGGATGGGGGAGCTGTTTTTT.

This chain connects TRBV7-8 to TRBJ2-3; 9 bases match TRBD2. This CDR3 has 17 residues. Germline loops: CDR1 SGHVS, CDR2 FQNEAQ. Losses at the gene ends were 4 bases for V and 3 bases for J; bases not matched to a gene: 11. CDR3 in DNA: TGTGCCAGCAGCTCCCCGGGACTAGCTAGTCGTACAGATACGCAGTATTTT. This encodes CASSSPGLASRTDTQYF.